Sequencing of this T cell receptor beta chain was carried out in a study of blood T cell repertoires in COVID-19. The repertoire was sequenced with immunoSEQ multiplex PCR; TCRdb's copy has only in-frame clones and lacks some. The table includes some 200,000 clones, approximately 83% detected once. Material: peripheral blood. The clonotype was recovered from a woman in her 30s who had recovered from COVID-19.

The CDR3: CASSFRDRGSEETQYF. CDR3 in DNA: TGTGCCAGCAGCTTTCGGGACAGGGGCTCCGAAGAGACCCAGTACTTC. The chain uses TRBV9 and TRBJ2-5, with TRBD1 matching over 10 bases. The V segment lost 4 bases and the J segment 3 bases; nucleotides outside the gene matches: 9. Germline-derived CDR1 and CDR2 are SGDLS and YYNGEE. The CDR3 consists of 16 residues. Variable domain in full (rest from reference TRBV9 and TRBJ2-5): DSGVTQTPKHLITATGQRVTLRCSPRSGDLSVYWYQQSLDQGLQFLIQYYNGEERAKGNILERFSAQQFPDLHSELNLSSLELGDSALYFCASSFRDRGSEETQYFGPGTRLLVL.